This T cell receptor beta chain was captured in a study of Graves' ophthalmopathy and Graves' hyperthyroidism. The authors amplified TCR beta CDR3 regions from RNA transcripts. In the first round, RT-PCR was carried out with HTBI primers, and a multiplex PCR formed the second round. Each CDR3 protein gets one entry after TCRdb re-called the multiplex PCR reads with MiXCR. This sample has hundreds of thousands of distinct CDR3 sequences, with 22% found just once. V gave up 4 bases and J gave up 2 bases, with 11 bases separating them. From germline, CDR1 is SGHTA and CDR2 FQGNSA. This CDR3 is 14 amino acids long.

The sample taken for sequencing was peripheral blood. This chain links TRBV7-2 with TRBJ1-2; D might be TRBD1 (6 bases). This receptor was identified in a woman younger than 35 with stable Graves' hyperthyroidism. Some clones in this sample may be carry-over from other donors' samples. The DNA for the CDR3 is TGTGCCAGCAGCTCGTTCCAGGGGAACTATGGCTACACCTTC. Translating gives CASSSFQGNYGYTF.